Below, 16 T cell receptor beta chains from the same sample are listed, as sequenced in a study of CD8 T cells in ankylosing spondylitis (dated by TCRdb to the late 2010s). The library was produced with 5' RACE. Data came from an Illumina HiSeq 2500. TCRdb cleaned the public reads at Q25 with fastp, built clones with MiXCR and kept in-frame beta chains. Every distinct CDR3 protein forms one entry, paired with its most common genes and DNA. For this sample there are 30,000 to 35,000 distinct CDR3 sequences; roughly 33% appear just once. The leading ten clones occupy 45% of the sample. Material for sequencing was synovial fluid, either unsorted or a sorted T cell fraction (not recorded which). The receptors here all came from a male donor with ankylosing spondylitis.

As to this clonotype: A read error may produce the germline difference seen at one junction end. This rearrangement joins TRBV5-5 to TRBJ1-5; D ambiguous. CDR3 length: 15 amino acids. CDR1 is SGHKS and CDR2 is YYEKEE in the germline V gene (reference sequence). The CDR3 DNA sequence: TGTGCCAGCACCTTGTGGGCCCAGGGCAATCAGCCCCAGCATTTT. As protein: CASTLWAQGNQPQHF.

The chain uses TRBV6-6 and TRBJ2-1; D unclear. Germline values: CDR1 MNHNY, CDR2 SVGAGI (reference sequence). The CDR3 is 11 amino acids. The ends were cut back, 1 base at V and 8 bases at J, with 3 bases in the middle. The CDR3 spells CASSYLDEQFF. CDR3 nucleotides: TGTGCCAGCAGTTACTTGGATGAGCAGTTCTTC.

The CDR3 sequence is CASSLEAGGYEQYF. The DNA for the CDR3 is TGTGCCAGCAGCTTAGAGGCGGGAGGCTACGAGCAGTACTTC. V and J are TRBV11-2 and TRBJ2-7; TRBD2 aligns across 8 bases. V trimming: 0 bases; J trimming: 3 bases; junction bases outside the gene matches: 1. The germline gives CDR1 SGHAT, CDR2 FQNNGV. The CDR3 runs to 14 residues.

The chain is built from TRBV5-6 and TRBJ2-1, with 13 bases fitting TRBD2. The CDR3 loop spans 15 amino acids. Trimming cost V 4 bases and J 9 bases; bases outside gene matches: 7. CDR1 is SGHDT, CDR2 YYEEEE, per germline. This chain's CDR3 is CASSLGLAGEGEQFF. The CDR3 region has the DNA TGTGCCAGCAGCCTAGGACTAGCGGGAGAAGGTGAGCAGTTCTTC.

A few counts support this clonotype. The rearrangement joins TRBV12-3 or TRBV12-4 to TRBJ2-7; no firm D call. The CDR3 has 14 residues. The ends were cut back, 7 bases at V and 7 bases at J, with 20 bases in the middle. This CDR3 reads CASTSFGRLGEQYF. CDR3 bases: TGTGCCAGCACTAGTTTTGGTCGTTTGGGTGAGCAGTACTTC.

The genes are TRBV27 and TRBJ2-2, with TRBD1 matching 8 bases. The V gene's germline CDR1 is MNHEY and CDR2 SMNVEV (reference sequence). This CDR3 spans 16 amino acids. V was clipped by 3 bases and J by 2 bases; unmatched bases: 5. The CDR3 nucleotides read TGTGCCAGCAGTTTTACGGACAGGGTTAACACCGGGGAGCTGTTTTTT. Its protein is CASSFTDRVNTGELFF.

This chain connects TRBV7-6 to TRBJ2-2; 7 bases map to TRBD1. CDR3 length: 15 residues. The V and J ends lost 3 bases and 3 bases, in that order; junction bases with no gene match: 4. Germline CDR1 is SGHVS and CDR2 is FNYEAQ. For the CDR3, the DNA is TGTGCCAGCAGCTTCGGGACAGACTACACCGGGGAGCTGTTTTTT. This codes for CASSFGTDYTGELFF.

The chain employs TRBV20-1 and TRBJ2-5; 10 nucleotides align to TRBD1. CDR3 size: 13 residues. From germline, CDR1 is DFQATT and CDR2 SNEGSKA (reference sequence). Losses at the gene ends were 6 bases for V and 5 bases for J; bases not matched to a gene: 6. CDR3 loop: CSAKTGGGETQYF. DNA for the CDR3: TGCAGTGCCAAGACAGGGGGCGGGGAGACCCAGTACTTC.

The V call is TRBV5-6, the J call TRBJ2-4; D tentatively fits TRBD1 or TRBD2 (5 bases each). Between the trimmed V and J ends, which lost 4 bases and 4 bases, there was a span of 18 bases. Germline lookup yields CDR1 SGHDT and CDR2 YYEEEE. The CDR3 extends over 16 amino acids. The CDR3 loop is CASSPEGLAEKNIQYF. The CDR3 DNA follows: TGTGCCAGCAGCCCTGAGGGGCTCGCGGAAAAAAACATTCAGTACTTC.

The chain uses TRBV4-1 and TRBJ2-2, with 9 bases lining up with TRBD1. The CDR3 is 16 residues long. Germline V gene sequence: CDR1 MGHRA, CDR2 YSYEKL. Unmatched junction bases numbered 6, after V lost 3 bases and J lost 4 bases. The CDR3 region is CASSHAGTGTTGELFF. DNA of the CDR3: TGCGCCAGCAGCCATGCCGGGACAGGGACCACCGGGGAGCTGTTTTTT.

The chain uses TRBV5-8 and TRBJ2-2, with 7 bases that match TRBD2. The junction had 11 bases not matched to a gene; V was cut back by 1 base and J by 5 bases. The CDR3 is 17 amino acids. Germline V gene lookup returns CDR1 SGHTS and CDR2 YDEGEE. The CDR3 loop is CASSLWRGDGRTGELFF. CDR3 nucleotide sequence: TGTGCCAGCAGCTTGTGGCGGGGCGACGGGAGGACCGGGGAGCTGTTTTTT.

This clonotype has ten or more counts. The chain combines TRBV7-9 with TRBJ2-3; D remains ambiguous. V lost 3 bases and J 3 bases, leaving 13 bases between the germline ends. CDR3 size: 15 residues. Looked up from germline, CDR1 is SEHNR and CDR2 is FQNEAQ (reference sequence). CDR3 coding DNA: TGTGCCAGCAGCTTTTTAGGGATCGAGACAGATACGCAGTATTTT. It encodes CASSFLGIETDTQYF.

This clonotype was seen repeatedly, ten times or more. The chain employs TRBV2 and TRBJ2-3; D is perhaps TRBD2 (5 bases). The CDR3 is 11 residues long. CDR1 and CDR2 (germline): SNHLY, FYNNEI. V lost 8 bases and J lost 7, with 10 bases in between. CDR3 region: CASHGGNTQYF. In DNA, the CDR3 is TGTGCCAGCCATGGAGGAAATACGCAGTATTTT.

This clonotype occurred a few times. CDR3 nucleotide sequence: TGTGCCAGCAGCCAAGATCGGAGGGGCGCTGAAGCTTTCTTT. The encoded protein is CASSQDRRGAEAFF. The chain uses TRBV3-1 and TRBJ1-1, with a possible D match to TRBD1 (5 bases). Germline V lookup: CDR1 LGHDT, CDR2 YNNKEL (reference sequence). The CDR3 runs 14 residues. The V and J ends lost 0 bases and 6 bases respectively, with 11 bases between them.

This clonotype was recorded a few times. The chain has TRBV6-1 and TRBJ1-2; tentative D call: TRBD1 (5 bases). V was cut by 3 bases and J by 1 base, with 9 bases left in between. Germline lookup yields CDR1 MNHNS and CDR2 SASEGT. The CDR3 contains 14 residues. The CDR3 here is CASSERQLNYGYTF. CDR3 nucleotide sequence: TGTGCCAGCAGTGAGAGACAGCTTAACTATGGCTACACCTTC.

The chain carries TRBV24-1 and TRBJ2-1, with D perhaps matching TRBD2 (5 bases). V lost 1 base to trimming and J lost 8 bases, with 17 bases between them. The CDR3 totals 16 residues. Germline V lookup: CDR1 KGHDR, CDR2 SFDVKD. CDR3 DNA sequence: TGTGCCACCAGTGATTTCGGGAAAGGTAACATAGATGAGCAGTTCTTC. It codes for CATSDFGKGNIDEQFF.